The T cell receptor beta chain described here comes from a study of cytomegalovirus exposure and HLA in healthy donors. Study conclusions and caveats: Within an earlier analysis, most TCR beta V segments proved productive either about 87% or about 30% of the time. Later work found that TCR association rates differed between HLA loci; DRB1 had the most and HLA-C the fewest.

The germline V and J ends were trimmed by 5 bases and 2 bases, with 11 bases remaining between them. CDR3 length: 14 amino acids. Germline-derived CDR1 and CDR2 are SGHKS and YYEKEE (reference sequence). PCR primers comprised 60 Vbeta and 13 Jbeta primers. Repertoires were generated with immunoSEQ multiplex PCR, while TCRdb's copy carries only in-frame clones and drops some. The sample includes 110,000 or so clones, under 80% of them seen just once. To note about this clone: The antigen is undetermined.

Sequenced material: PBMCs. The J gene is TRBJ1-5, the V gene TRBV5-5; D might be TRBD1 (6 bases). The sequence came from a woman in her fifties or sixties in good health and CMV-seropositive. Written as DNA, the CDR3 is TGTGCCAGCAGACCAGGGGTAGGCAATCAGCCCCAGCATTTT. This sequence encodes CASRPGVGNQPQHF.